Presented here are 13 T cell receptor beta chains from one specimen sequenced in a study of T cells after yellow fever vaccination. One entry per CDR3 protein, called by TCRdb with MiXCR from the 5' RACE reads. Here the sample spans some 300,000 distinct CDR3 sequences, over 8.5% being singletons. Material: CD4+ T cells sorted from PBMCs, obtained 45 days after the yellow fever booster vaccination. These receptors came from a man aged 18 to 30 who received the YFV17D yellow fever vaccine.

This clonotype was counted between two and nine times. This chain links TRBV6-2 or TRBV6-3 with TRBJ2-3, with TRBD2 matching over 7 bases. Germline CDR1 is MNHEY and CDR2 is SVGEGT. This CDR3 is 16 amino acids long. The V and J ends lost 6 bases and 1 base, in that order; junction bases with no gene match: 10. The CDR3 is CASRQPTSPRTDTQYF. The CDR3 bases are TGTGCCAGCAGACAACCGACTAGCCCGCGCACAGATACGCAGTATTTT.

This clonotype showed up just a few times. This chain joins TRBV15 and TRBJ1-3, with 7 bases lining up with TRBD1. The germline gives CDR1 LNHNV, CDR2 YYDKDF (reference sequence). This CDR3 spans 14 amino acids. The V segment lost 11 bases and the J segment 2 bases; nucleotides outside the gene matches: 9. CDR3 region: CASRQGLAGNTIYF. CDR3 nucleotide sequence: TGTGCCTCAAGACAGGGCCTAGCTGGAAACACCATATATTTT.

This chain links TRBV28 with TRBJ1-5, with D maybe TRBD1 (6 bases). This CDR3 has 16 residues. CDR1 and CDR2 from the germline V gene are MDHEN and SYDVKM. Trimming left V 8 bases short and J 1 base short, with 18 bases between. CDR3 sequence (DNA): TGTGCCAGCCGAACGGAAGGGGGGGGGAGCAATCAGCCCCAGCATTTT. This sequence encodes CASRTEGGGSNQPQHF.

This clonotype was recorded many times. The junction departs from the called germline gene at one end, perhaps through a read error. The V gene is TRBV5-1, the J gene TRBJ1-3; 7 positions match TRBD1. This CDR3 is built from 13 residues. Germline V gene data show CDR1 as SGHRS and CDR2 as YFSETQ. The CDR3 protein is CASSSGQGNTIYF. The DNA of the CDR3 is TGTGCCAGCAGCTCGGGACAGGGAAACACCATATATTTT.

V is TRBV20-1 and J is TRBJ2-1; TRBD1 agrees at 7 bases. Per germline, CDR1 DFQATT and CDR2 SNEGSKA (reference sequence). V lost 6 bases and J lost 5; bases outside the gene matches: 10. The CDR3 covers 14 residues. CDR3 loop: CSATLQGFNNEQFF. As DNA, the CDR3 is TGCAGTGCCACATTACAGGGGTTCAACAATGAGCAGTTCTTC.

This clonotype was seen only a few times. The chain couples TRBV6-6 to TRBJ2-7, with D perhaps TRBD1 or TRBD2 (5 bases each). The CDR3 covers 14 residues. V was clipped by 6 bases and J by 6 bases, with 18 bases between them. Germline V lookup: CDR1 MNHNY, CDR2 SVGAGI (reference sequence). As DNA, the CDR3 is TGTGCCAGCAGACCGGGACCGTCACGTCGCGAGCAGTACGTC. This encodes CASRPGPSRREQYV.

This clonotype was counted a few times. The chain joins TRBV12-3 or TRBV12-4 to TRBJ2-2; D is undetermined. The CDR3 sequence is 16 residues long. The ends were cut back, 2 bases at V and 4 bases at J, with 14 bases in the middle. The CDR3, as DNA: TGTGCCAGCAGTTTACCCCGGGTAGCCTCCACCGGGGAGCTGTTTTTT. It is translated as CASSLPRVASTGELFF.

This clonotype appeared a few times. V gene TRBV5-1 combines with J gene TRBJ2-7; tentatively, D is TRBD2 (6 bases). Trimming shortened V by 4 bases and J by 4 bases, and 15 bases separated the two germline ends. The CDR3 is 14 residues long. Germline lookup yields CDR1 SGHRS and CDR2 YFSETQ. The CDR3 reads CASSPEGLVYEQYF. The CDR3 nucleotides are TGCGCCAGCAGCCCAGAGGGACTTGTATACGAGCAGTACTTC.

The CDR3 protein is CASSTPGQRFAAFF. CDR3 nucleotide sequence: TGTGCCAGCAGTACCCCGGGACAACGCTTCGCAGCTTTCTTT. The V gene is TRBV28, the J gene TRBJ1-1; weak D call: TRBD1 (6 bases). V was pared by 5 bases and J by 10 bases, with 20 bases between. This CDR3 comprises 14 residues. Germline loops: CDR1 MDHEN, CDR2 SYDVKM. Full variable domain (rest looked up from reference TRBV28 and TRBJ1-1): DVKVTQSSRYLVKRTGEKVFLECVQDMDHENMFWYRQDPGLGLRLIYFSYDVKMKEKGDIPEGYSVSREKKERFSLILESASTNQTSMYLCASSTPGQRFAAFFGQGTRLTVV.

This clonotype was detected a few times. The chain has TRBV7-9 and TRBJ2-2, with D hard to call. CDR1 is SEHNR and CDR2 is FQNEAQ in the germline V gene (reference sequence). The germline V and J ends were trimmed by 2 bases and 6 bases, with 13 bases remaining between them. The CDR3 consists of 15 residues. The CDR3: CASSLSWWHPGELFF. CDR3 bases: TGTGCCAGCAGCTTAAGTTGGTGGCACCCCGGGGAGCTGTTTTTT.

The chain uses TRBV2 and TRBJ2-1; 9 nucleotides match TRBD2. The length of the CDR3 is 13 residues. V lost 6 bases and J lost 15; bases outside the gene matches: 12. CDR1 is SNHLY, CDR2 FYNNEI, per germline. CDR3: CASRPDGAGGLFF. The CDR3 nucleotides are TGTGCCAGCAGGCCCGACGGAGCGGGGGGCCTGTTCTTC.

This sequence joins TRBV18 and TRBJ1-5, with 8 bases that match TRBD1. This CDR3 spans 15 amino acids. Looked up from germline, CDR1 is KGHSH and CDR2 is LQKENI. J gave up 3 bases and V 6 bases, and 7 bases lay outside the gene matches. CDR3 in DNA: TGTGCCAGCTCTATTGGACAGGGAAACAATCAGCCCCAGCATTTT. Amino acid sequence: CASSIGQGNNQPQHF.

The V and J genes are TRBV6-1 and TRBJ2-3, with 13 bases that match TRBD2. The CDR3 is 16 amino acids. The J segment lost 6 bases and the V segment lost 5 bases, leaving 8 bases of the junction unmatched. Germline loops: CDR1 MNHNS, CDR2 SASEGT. Here the CDR3 reads CASSRRLAGGADTQYF. Here the CDR3 DNA reads TGTGCCAGCAGTAGACGACTAGCGGGGGGCGCGGATACGCAGTATTTT.